This is a list of T cell receptor beta chains from one sample in a study of T-cell memory formation after mild COVID-19. TCRdb ran MiXCR on the 5' RACE reads and lists one entry per CDR3 protein. The repertoire has 350,000 to 450,000 distinct CDR3 sequences, 13% to 15% of them found once; the top ten carry roughly a fifth. Sample: PBMCs or a T cell subset sorted from them (not recorded which). These receptors were obtained from a man aged 18 to 29 who had mild COVID-19 (a few samples of this study predate the infection). Cell type and time point are not known. CDR3s include the opening cysteine and the closing phenylalanine or tryptophan. D genes are given only for firm matches. Size is stated for part of the rows, as once, few or many counts, or as a class when the clone is expanded.

>-|many|TRBJ1-1|TRBV6-5
CASSYGGAGTEAFF
TGTGCCAGCAGTTATGGGGGCGCAGGGACTGAAGCTTTCTTT
>TRBD2|-|TRBJ2-1|TRBV20-1
CSARDGGVAGEWYNEQFF
TGCAGTGCTAGAGACGGAGGGGTTGCGGGAGAATGGTACAATGAGCAGTTCTTC
>TRBD2|-|TRBJ2-1|TRBV5-1
CASSFLNGLAGTSEQFF
TGCGCCAGCAGCTTCCTCAACGGACTAGCAGGGACAAGTGAGCAGTTCTTC
>-|few|TRBJ2-5|TRBV11-2
CASSLRQSETQYF
TGTGCCAGCAGCTTGCGTCAGTCAGAGACCCAGTACTTC
>-|few|TRBJ2-2|TRBV2
CASRAYTGDTGELFF
TGTGCCAGCCGAGCCTATACGGGGGACACCGGGGAGCTGTTTTTT
>-|-|TRBJ2-4|TRBV4-2
CASSQGPHQIAKNIQYF
TGTGCCAGCAGCCAAGGACCCCATCAAATAGCCAAAAACATTCAGTACTTC
>TRBD1|few|TRBJ1-1|TRBV5-1
CASSLGDSYTEAFF
TGCGCCAGCAGCTTGGGGGACAGCTACACTGAAGCTTTCTTT
>TRBD1|-|TRBJ2-1|TRBV18
CASSPSTSGTGGRDEQFF
TGTGCCAGCTCACCAAGCACCTCCGGGACAGGGGGAAGAGATGAGCAGTTCTTC
>TRBD2|-|TRBJ2-1|TRBV2
CASRLAGVPHNEQFF
TGTGCCAGCAGGTTAGCGGGGGTCCCGCACAATGAGCAGTTCTTC
>TRBD2|-|TRBJ2-1|TRBV5-1
CASSSGGTSYNEQFF
TGCGCCAGCAGCTCCGGGGGGACCTCCTACAATGAGCAGTTCTTC
>-|few|TRBJ1-1|TRBV20-1
CSARGSRGTNTEAFF
TGCAGTGCTAGGGGTAGTAGGGGGACGAACACTGAAGCTTTCTTT
>TRBD1|few|TRBJ1-2|TRBV20-1
CSASGPGQGNYGYTF
TGCAGTGCTAGCGGACCGGGACAGGGGAACTATGGCTACACCTTC
>-|few|TRBJ1-3|TRBV4-3
CASSVGRVGNTIYF
TGCGCCAGCAGCGTGGGCAGGGTCGGAAACACCATATATTTT
>-|-|TRBJ2-7|TRBV6-6
CASSYRQGPYEQYF
TGTGCCAGCAGTTACCGGCAGGGACCCTACGAGCAGTACTTC
>TRBD2|-|TRBJ2-1|TRBV7-3
CASSSQPGTSGANEQFF
TGTGCCAGCAGCTCCCAGCCCGGGACTAGCGGGGCAAATGAGCAGTTCTTC
>-|-|TRBJ1-2|TRBV11-2
CASSYTGNYGYTF
TGTGCCAGCAGTTATACAGGGAACTATGGCTACACCTTC
>-|-|TRBJ2-2|TRBV15
CATSRGELFF
TGTGCCACCAGCCGCGGGGAGCTGTTTTTT
>-|-|TRBJ1-6|TRBV7-2
CASSLATGSRPLHF
TGTGCCAGCAGCTTAGCCACAGGTAGCAGACCCCTCCACTTT
>-|few|TRBJ2-4|TRBV4-2
CASRFAGLPNIQYF
TGTGCCAGCAGATTCGCAGGCCTCCCAAACATTCAGTACTTC
>-|few|TRBJ2-3|TRBV7-6
CASSSGLGRTDTQYF
TGTGCCAGCAGCTCCGGGCTTGGGAGGACAGATACGCAGTATTTT
>-|few|TRBJ2-2|TRBV7-3
CASSLDKNTGELFF
TGTGCCAGCAGCTTAGATAAGAACACCGGGGAGCTGTTTTTT
>TRBD1|-|TRBJ1-2|TRBV7-8
CASSLATGGRDGYTF
TGTGCCAGCAGCTTAGCGACAGGGGGGAGGGATGGCTACACCTTC
>-|-|TRBJ2-2|TRBV7-3
CASSSREWGELFF
TGTGCCAGCAGCTCCCGGGAATGGGGGGAGCTGTTTTTT
>-|many|TRBJ1-6|TRBV12-3/TRBV12-4
CASSLRPGLSSPLHF
TGTGCCAGCAGTTTACGGCCGGGATTGAGTTCACCCCTCCACTTT
>TRBD1|few|TRBJ2-1|TRBV29-1
CSVRTGDEQFF
TGCAGCGTTCGTACAGGGGATGAGCAGTTCTTC
>-|-|TRBJ1-2|TRBV20-1
CSARDRIGSGYTF
TGCAGTGCTAGAGATCGGATAGGGAGTGGCTACACCTTC
>TRBD1|-|TRBJ1-4|TRBV12-3/TRBV12-4
CASSPRQGGWEKLFF
TGTGCCAGCAGTCCTAGACAGGGCGGATGGGAAAAACTGTTTTTT
>-|-|TRBJ1-6|TRBV4-3
CASSQELISSYNSPLHF
TGCGCCAGCAGCCAGGAACTGATAAGCTCCTATAATTCACCCCTCCACTTT
>-|few|TRBJ2-6|TRBV20-1
CSASRVGANVLTF
TGCAGTGCTTCAAGGGTCGGGGCCAACGTCCTGACTTTC
>-|-|TRBJ2-1|TRBV5-1
CASTDSPPTGSYNEQFF
TGCGCCAGCACCGATTCTCCCCCTACTGGGTCCTACAATGAGCAGTTCTTC
>TRBD2|-|TRBJ2-5|TRBV4-1
CASSRGLAGAPSQETQYF
TGCGCCAGCAGCCGAGGACTAGCGGGGGCCCCTTCCCAAGAGACCCAGTACTTC
>-|-|TRBJ1-1|TRBV19
CASFNWKAFF
TGTGCCAGTTTTAACTGGAAAGCTTTCTTT
>TRBD2|many|TRBJ2-3|TRBV7-3
CASSLTGGFGDTQYF
TGTGCCAGCAGCTTAACGGGGGGGTTCGGAGATACGCAGTATTTT
>-|many|TRBJ2-5|TRBV7-2
CASTQTFAGETQYF
TGTGCCAGCACCCAGACTTTTGCCGGTGAGACCCAGTACTTC
>-|-|TRBJ2-2|TRBV30
CAWSRATGELFF
TGTGCCTGGTCCAGGGCGACCGGGGAGCTGTTTTTT
>TRBD1|many|TRBJ1-2|TRBV6-5
CASSLIGRTGNGYTF
TGTGCCAGCAGCCTTATCGGGAGGACAGGCAATGGCTACACCTTC
>-|few|TRBJ1-4|TRBV4-1
CASSQGILSEKLFF
TGCGCCAGCAGCCAAGGGATACTAAGCGAAAAACTGTTTTTT
>-|-|TRBJ2-1|TRBV7-9
CASSHLEQFF
TGTGCCAGCAGCCACTTGGAGCAGTTCTTC
>TRBD1|few|TRBJ1-2|TRBV28
CASSLFRDRAGRESGYTF
TGTGCCAGCAGTTTATTCCGGGACAGGGCCGGACGAGAGAGTGGCTACACCTTC
>-|-|TRBJ1-6|TRBV4-3
CASKGDRFESPLHF
TGCGCCAGCAAGGGAGACAGGTTTGAATCACCCCTCCACTTT
>TRBD1|few|TRBJ2-2|TRBV7-8
CASSARPGGGRTGELFF
TGTGCCAGCAGCGCACGCCCAGGGGGCGGACGTACCGGGGAGCTGTTTTTT
>TRBD1|few|TRBJ2-1|TRBV7-2
CASSYSGTGVFNEQFF
TGTGCCAGCAGCTACTCCGGGACAGGGGTGTTCAATGAGCAGTTCTTC
>TRBD2|-|TRBJ2-1|TRBV29-1
CSAERGGHNEQFF
TGCAGCGCGGAGCGGGGGGGACACAATGAGCAGTTCTTC